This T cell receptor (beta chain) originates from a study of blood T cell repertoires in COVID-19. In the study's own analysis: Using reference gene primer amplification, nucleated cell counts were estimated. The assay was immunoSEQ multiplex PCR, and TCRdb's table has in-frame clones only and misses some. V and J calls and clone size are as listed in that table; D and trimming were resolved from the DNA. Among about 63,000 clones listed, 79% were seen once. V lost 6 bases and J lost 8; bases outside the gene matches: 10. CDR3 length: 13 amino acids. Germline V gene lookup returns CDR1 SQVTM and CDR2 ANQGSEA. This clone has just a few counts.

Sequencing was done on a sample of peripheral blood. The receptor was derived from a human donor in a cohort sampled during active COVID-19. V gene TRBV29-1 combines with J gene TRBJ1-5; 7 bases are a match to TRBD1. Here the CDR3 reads CSVGNRGNEPQHF. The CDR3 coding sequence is TGCAGCGTCGGAAACAGGGGAAATGAGCCCCAGCATTTT.